This entry is about one T cell receptor beta chain. Antigen unknown. This entry comes from a study of PD-1 blockade in mismatch repair-deficient tumors. Whole-study context: All were previously treated, progressing patients with approximately 11 mismatch repair-deficient cancer types. Regarding the study as a whole: After pembrolizumab, tumor-resident clones rose rapidly, then generally contracted before radiologic responses.

Sequencing was performed with immunoSEQ multiplex PCR; in TCRdb, only in-frame clones are kept and a portion is missing. The table records 40,000 to 65,000 clones, approximately 84% of them present only once. Every patient had mismatch repair deficiency by PCR or immunohistochemistry. TCRs were sequenced from three patients responding to pembrolizumab. The V end was cut by 0 bases, the J end by 0 bases, with 8 bases between. The CDR3 consists of 15 residues. This clonotype was sampled from an adult with mismatch repair-deficient cancer. The sequences come from peripheral blood, collected approximately 20 weeks after starting pembrolizumab. V gene TRBV5-3 combines with J gene TRBJ2-3; maybe TRBD2 (6 bases). TRBV5-3 is designated an ORF whose function remains uncertain. Here the CDR3 DNA reads TGTGCCAGAAGCTTGGGGGGGACTAGCACAGATACGCAGTATTTT. The encoded protein is CARSLGGTSTDTQYF.